A selection of T cell receptor beta chains follows, all from one sample in a study of cytomegalovirus exposure and HLA in healthy donors. Profiling relied on immunoSEQ multiplex PCR, and the TCRdb table lists in-frame clones only, not all of them. The sample consists of around 300,000 clones, 86% of them appearing once. The material sequenced was PBMCs. Receptors originate from a woman between 18 and 30 years old in good health and CMV-seronegative. Both conserved end residues are part of each CDR3. The order of the fields is V gene, D gene, CDR3 length, clone size, J gene, CDR3 protein, CDR3 DNA. The D gene is left open where the match is weak. Size is stated for part of the rows, as once, few or many counts, or as a class when the clone is expanded.

>TRBV6-1|.|15|.|TRBJ1-5
CASILGWGGNQPQHF
TGTGCCAGCATCTTAGGATGGGGGGGCAATCAGCCCCAGCATTTT
>TRBV4-1|TRBD1|15|.|TRBJ2-3
CASSQRQGTSDTQYF
TGCGCCAGCAGCCAGCGACAGGGGACGTCAGATACGCAGTATTTT
>TRBV6-1|TRBD1|14|.|TRBJ1-2
CASGRQGPNYGYTF
TGTGCCAGCGGAAGACAGGGACCTAACTATGGCTACACCTTC
>TRBV29-1|.|13|.|TRBJ2-3
CSVAAGVTDTQYF
TGCAGCGTTGCGGCAGGGGTGACAGATACGCAGTATTTT
>TRBV10-3|TRBD1|14|.|TRBJ1-1
CAIRAGGSKTEAFF
TGTGCCATCAGGGCAGGGGGCAGTAAGACTGAAGCTTTCTTT
>TRBV7-2|.|12|few|TRBJ1-2
CASSSRTGGYTF
TGTGCCAGCAGCTCACGGACGGGGGGCTACACCTTC
>TRBV15|TRBD1|15|.|TRBJ2-5
CATSRLGRGRETQYF
TGTGCCACCAGCCGCTTAGGCAGGGGGCGAGAGACCCAGTACTTC
>TRBV11-2|.|15|.|TRBJ1-3
CASSFGQGIGNTIYF
TGTGCCAGCAGCTTTGGCCAGGGTATCGGAAACACCATATATTTT
>TRBV18|TRBD1|13|.|TRBJ1-2
CASSKTGGEGYTF
TGTGCCAGCTCTAAGACAGGGGGCGAGGGCTACACCTTC
>TRBV27|TRBD1|14|.|TRBJ2-7
CASSLGTASYEQYF
TGTGCCAGCAGTTTAGGGACAGCCTCCTACGAGCAGTACTTC
>TRBV10-2|TRBD2|14|.|TRBJ2-7
CASRNAGGPGEQYF
TGCGCCAGCAGGAACGCGGGAGGGCCTGGCGAGCAGTACTTC
>TRBV25-1|.|14|.|TRBJ1-2
CASREQGSNYGYTF
TGTGCCAGCAGGGAACAAGGGAGCAACTATGGCTACACCTTC
>TRBV10-3|.|13|few|TRBJ1-5
CAISPRGGQPQHF
TGTGCCATCAGTCCACGGGGAGGACAGCCCCAGCATTTT
>TRBV27|TRBD1|17|.|TRBJ2-2
CASSPNIRTGGTGELFF
TGTGCCAGCAGTCCTAATATCAGGACAGGGGGCACCGGGGAGCTGTTTTTT
>TRBV30|TRBD1|13|.|TRBJ1-1
CAWRATGGTEAFF
TGTGCCTGGAGAGCCACAGGGGGCACTGAAGCTTTCTTT
>TRBV5-8|.|15|.|TRBJ2-3
CASSLTGPSTDTQYF
TGTGCCAGCAGCTTGACAGGTCCCTCCACAGATACGCAGTATTTT
>TRBV13|TRBD2|13|once|TRBJ2-7
CASTYSGGNEQYF
TGTGCCAGCACTTATTCGGGGGGGAACGAGCAGTACTTC
>TRBV2|.|16|few|TRBJ1-5
CASSYRGTPTVQPQHF
TGTGCCAGCAGTTACCGCGGGACGCCCACGGTTCAGCCCCAGCATTTT
>TRBV30|TRBD1|17|.|TRBJ2-7
CAWSFVTGTASSYEQYF
TGTGCCTGGAGTTTCGTGACCGGGACAGCCAGCTCCTACGAGCAGTACTTC
>TRBV30|TRBD1|15|.|TRBJ2-5
CAWSGRTGGRETQYF
TGTGCCTGGAGTGGGAGGACAGGGGGCCGAGAGACCCAGTACTTC
>TRBV11-2|.|15|.|TRBJ1-3
CASRPDWSSGNTIYF
TGTGCCAGCCGGCCAGACTGGAGCTCTGGAAACACCATATATTTT
>TRBV7-9|TRBD1|13|.|TRBJ1-6
CATSGTVSSPLHF
TGTGCCACCTCCGGGACAGTTTCTTCACCCCTCCACTTT
>TRBV7-8|.|13|.|TRBJ1-1
CASSYAEDTEAFF
TGTGCCAGCAGCTACGCAGAGGACACTGAAGCTTTCTTT
>TRBV10-1|.|13|.|TRBJ2-7
CASSGRSTYEQYF
TGCGCCAGCAGTGGGAGGTCTACCTACGAGCAGTACTTC
>TRBV11-2|TRBD1|16|many|TRBJ1-5
CASAEAGTGVNQPQHF
TGTGCCAGCGCCGAAGCTGGGACAGGGGTAAATCAGCCCCAGCATTTT
>TRBV4-1|.|16|.|TRBJ1-5
CASSQDEAWSNQPQHF
TGCGCCAGCAGCCAAGATGAGGCCTGGAGCAATCAGCCCCAGCATTTT
>TRBV5-1|.|17|.|TRBJ1-1
CASTGREGQRIGTEAFF
TGCGCCAGCACCGGTAGGGAGGGCCAGCGAATTGGCACTGAAGCTTTCTTT
>TRBV5-1|.|14|.|TRBJ2-7
CASSLVPRTYEQYF
TGCGCCAGCAGCTTGGTACCTAGAACCTACGAGCAGTACTTC
>TRBV27|.|16|.|TRBJ2-2
CASRGSRDWFTGELFF
TGTGCCAGCAGAGGGAGCCGGGACTGGTTCACCGGGGAGCTGTTTTTT
>TRBV28|.|14|few|TRBJ1-2
CASSTGTTRRGYTF
TGTGCCAGCAGTACCGGGACGACTAGGAGGGGCTACACCTTC
>TRBV2|.|15|.|TRBJ2-1
CASSTGTGSYNEQFF
TGTGCCAGCAGTACCGGGACTGGCTCCTACAATGAGCAGTTCTTC
>TRBV10-3|.|12|.|TRBJ2-7
CAIGPNRYEQYF
TGTGCCATCGGCCCGAATCGCTACGAGCAGTACTTC
>TRBV28|TRBD1|15|.|TRBJ1-5
CASSLKRDRYQPQHF
TGTGCCAGCAGTCTCAAAAGGGACAGGTACCAGCCCCAGCATTTT
>TRBV28|TRBD1|14|once|TRBJ2-7
CASTPGQGSYEQYF
TGTGCCAGCACACCGGGACAGGGATCCTACGAGCAGTACTTC
>TRBV27|.|13|.|TRBJ1-3
CASAGEAGNTIYF
TGTGCCTCAGCCGGGGAGGCTGGAAACACCATATATTTT
>TRBV6-6|.|14|.|TRBJ2-7
CASSYSGIGYEQYF
TGTGCCAGCAGTTACTCTGGCATTGGTTACGAGCAGTACTTC
>TRBV6-4|TRBD2|17|.|TRBJ2-1
CASSDQGAAGGNSEQFF
TGTGCCAGCAGCGACCAAGGAGCAGCGGGAGGGAACAGTGAGCAGTTCTTC
>TRBV12-5|TRBD1|17|once|TRBJ2-7
CASGLSRTGTGSYEQYF
TGTGCTAGTGGTTTGTCACGAACCGGGACAGGCTCCTACGAGCAGTACTTC
>TRBV30|.|14|.|TRBJ2-3
CAWSEGGGGDTQYF
TGTGCCTGGAGTGAAGGGGGGGGAGGAGATACGCAGTATTTT
>TRBV15|TRBD1|17|few|TRBJ2-5
CATSRYGTARRTETQYF
TGTGCCACCAGCAGGTACGGGACAGCTAGGCGAACGGAGACCCAGTACTTC
>TRBV4-1|.|16|few|TRBJ1-5
CASSQEGRGRNQPQHF
TGCGCCAGCAGCCAAGAGGGCAGGGGACGCAATCAGCCCCAGCATTTT
>TRBV7-6|.|15|.|TRBJ1-2
CASSLELEGDYGYTF
TGTGCCAGCAGCTTAGAATTGGAGGGAGACTATGGCTACACCTTC
>TRBV6-5|.|14|.|TRBJ2-7
CASSPAGKRSEQYF
TGTGCCAGCAGCCCGGCCGGGAAAAGATCCGAGCAGTACTTC
>TRBV5-1|TRBD2|15|.|TRBJ2-1
CASSFRTSGDNEQFF
TGCGCCAGCAGCTTCCGGACTAGCGGGGACAATGAGCAGTTCTTC